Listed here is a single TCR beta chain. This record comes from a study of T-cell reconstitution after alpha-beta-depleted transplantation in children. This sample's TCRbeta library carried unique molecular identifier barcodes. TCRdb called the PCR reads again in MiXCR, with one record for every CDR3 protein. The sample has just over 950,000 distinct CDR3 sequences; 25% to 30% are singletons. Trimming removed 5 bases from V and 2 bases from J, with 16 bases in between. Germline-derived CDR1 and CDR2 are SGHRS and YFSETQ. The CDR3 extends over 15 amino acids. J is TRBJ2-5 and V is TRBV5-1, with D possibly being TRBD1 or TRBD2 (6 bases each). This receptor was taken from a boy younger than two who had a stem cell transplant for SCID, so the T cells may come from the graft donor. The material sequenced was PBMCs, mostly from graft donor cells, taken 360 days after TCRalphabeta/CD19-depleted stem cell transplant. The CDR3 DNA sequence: TGCGCCAGCAGGACTAGGGGGGACCGTCAAGAGACCCAGTACTTC. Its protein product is CASRTRGDRQETQYF.